One and the same sample provided the 29 T cell receptor beta chains below, sequenced in a study of blood T cell repertoires in COVID-19. Only in-frame clones appear in the TCRdb table, and some are missing; sequencing was by immunoSEQ multiplex PCR. The data hold about 140,000 clones, with about 87% observed a single time. Sample: peripheral blood. The receptors shown here come from a human donor with COVID-19, enrolled during active disease. The donor label of this sample is uncertain.

This clone was found a few times. V and J are TRBV5-4 and TRBJ1-2; D might be TRBD1 (6 bases). CDR3 length: 15 residues. CDR1 SGHNT and CDR2 YYREEE come from the germline V gene (reference sequence). V was pared by 4 bases and J by 7 bases, with 20 bases between. CDR3 protein: CASSPGTGSHSGYTF. The CDR3 bases are TGTGCCAGCAGCCCGGGAACAGGGTCTCACTCTGGCTACACCTTC.

This clone was observed a handful of times. The chain is built from TRBV2 and TRBJ1-3, with a possible D match to TRBD1 (5 bases). V lost 4 bases to trimming and J lost 0 bases, with 13 bases between them. CDR1 and CDR2 from the germline V gene are SNHLY and FYNNEI. The CDR3 is 16 amino acids. CDR3 residues: CASSAQGAFSGNTIYF. DNA of the CDR3: TGTGCCAGCAGTGCCCAAGGGGCTTTCTCTGGAAACACCATATATTTT. The full variable domain, rest sourced from reference TRBV2 and TRBJ1-3, is EPEVTQTPSHQVTQMGQEVILRCVPISNHLYFYWYRQILGQKVEFLVSFYNNEISEKSEIFDDQFSVERPDGSNFTLKIRSTKLEDSAMYFCASSAQGAFSGNTIYFGEGSWLTVV.

This chain uses TRBV6-6 with TRBJ2-1; D gene uncertain. The CDR3 consists of 17 residues. Trimming shortened V by 5 bases and J by 0 bases, and 17 bases separated the two germline ends. Germline V lookup: CDR1 MNHNY, CDR2 SVGAGI (reference sequence). The CDR3 sequence is CASSPSAAELSYNEQFF. For the CDR3, the DNA is TGTGCCAGCAGTCCATCGGCGGCGGAACTCTCCTACAATGAGCAGTTCTTC.

V is TRBV18 and J is TRBJ1-1; 7 positions agree with TRBD1. The CDR3 runs 15 residues. J lost 5 bases, V lost 2 bases, and 8 bases had no gene match. Looked up from germline, CDR1 is KGHSH and CDR2 is LQKENI. CDR3 amino acids: CASSPSAGGRTEAFF. The CDR3 coding sequence is TGTGCCAGCTCACCATCGGCAGGGGGGCGGACTGAAGCTTTCTTT. Looking up the rest from reference TRBV18 and TRBJ1-1 gives the full variable domain: NAGVMQNPRHLVRRRGQEARLRCSPMKGHSHVYWYRQLPEEGLKFMVYLQKENIIDESGMPKERFSAEFPKEGPSILRIQQVVRGDSAAYFCASSPSAGGRTEAFFGQGTRLTVV.

The chain couples TRBV7-9 to TRBJ2-5, with 9 nucleotides matching TRBD1. The CDR3 is 14 residues long. V was pared by 5 bases and J by 4 bases, with 5 bases of the junction left unmatched. Germline CDR1 SEHNR, CDR2 FQNEAQ (reference sequence). The CDR3 DNA sequence: TGTGCCAGCAGCCAAAGGACAGGGGCAGAGACCCAGTACTTC. Translation gives CASSQRTGAETQYF.

The rearrangement joins TRBV9 to TRBJ1-4, with 9 bases lining up with TRBD1. Germline V gives CDR1 SGDLS, CDR2 YYNGEE. This CDR3 contains 17 residues. The J segment lost 8 bases and the V segment lost 2 bases, leaving 13 bases of the junction unmatched. CDR3 sequence (DNA): TGTGCCAGCAGCGTGGACCCTCGGGACAGGGATGGGGAAAAACTGTTTTTT. Its protein product is CASSVDPRDRDGEKLFF.

The chain links TRBV29-1 to TRBJ1-3, with D maybe TRBD1 (6 bases). Germline CDR1 is SQVTM and CDR2 is ANQGSEA. The V gene lost 4 bases and the J gene lost 4 bases, with 14 bases spanning the gap. The CDR3 consists of 14 residues. The CDR3 loop is CSVAPQGHGNTIYF. The CDR3 region has the DNA TGCAGCGTTGCGCCGCAGGGGCACGGAAACACCATATATTTT.

The chain couples TRBV6-2 or TRBV6-3 to TRBJ1-5, with 8 bases identical to TRBD1. The CDR3 is 17 residues long. The J segment lost 3 bases and the V segment lost 0 bases, leaving 7 bases of the junction unmatched. CDR1 MNHEY and CDR2 SVGEGT come from the germline V gene. CDR3 coding DNA: TGTGCCAGCAGTTACTCGATCAGGGGACAGGTCAATCAGCCCCAGCATTTT. It encodes CASSYSIRGQVNQPQHF.

This chain uses TRBV2 with TRBJ1-2; the D gene is possibly TRBD1 (5 bases). The length of the CDR3 is 15 residues. The V gene lost 1 base and the J gene lost 4 bases, with 13 bases spanning the gap. Germline V gene sequence: CDR1 SNHLY, CDR2 FYNNEI. DNA for the CDR3: TGTGCCAGCAGTGAAGGCGGGGGGTACGGCTATGGCTACACCTTC. It translates to CASSEGGGYGYGYTF.

The chain employs TRBV7-9 and TRBJ1-1, with D hard to call. V lost 4 bases, J lost 3 bases, and 12 bases lay in between. Germline V gives CDR1 SEHNR, CDR2 FQNEAQ (reference sequence). The CDR3 consists of 14 residues. CDR3 amino acids: CASSYLLGHTEAFF. CDR3 in DNA: TGTGCCAGCAGCTATCTTCTGGGCCACACTGAAGCTTTCTTT.

This rearrangement joins TRBV21-1 to TRBJ2-6; the table's D call, TRBD1, was not checked against the DNA. TRBV21-1 is marked as a pseudogene. The CDR3 contains 19 residues. The CDR3 DNA reads TGTGCCAGCAGCGCCCACGGACACATATCCATATCTGGGGCCAACGTCCTGACTTTC. It is translated as CASSAHGHISISGANVLTF.

The chain carries TRBV24-1 and TRBJ2-1, with D perhaps TRBD2 (5 bases). V dropped 4 bases and J dropped 3 bases, with 15 bases sitting between them. Per the germline V gene, CDR1 is KGHDR and CDR2 is SFDVKD. The CDR3 sequence is 16 residues long. Here the CDR3 reads CATSDPGGAVYNEQFF. The CDR3 DNA follows: TGTGCCACCAGTGACCCCGGAGGAGCGGTCTACAATGAGCAGTTCTTC.

CDR3: CASSPRTENSPLHF. The CDR3 region has the DNA TGTGCCAGCTCACCCCGGACAGAGAATTCACCCCTCCACTTT. V usage is TRBV18 and J usage is TRBJ1-6; a possible D gene is TRBD1 (6 bases). Per germline, CDR1 KGHSH and CDR2 LQKENI. Trimming took 3 bases from V and 7 from J, leaving 10 bases between them. The CDR3 length is 14 residues.

About this clone: This clone may be a read error of a much larger clone one base away. This chain uses TRBV7-3 with TRBJ1-1, with D possibly TRBD1 on 5 matching bases. The germline V and J ends were trimmed by 5 bases and 5 bases, with 9 bases remaining between them. The CDR3 loop spans 12 amino acids. CDR1 SGHTA and CDR2 FQGTGA come from the germline V gene. The CDR3 nucleotides read TGTGCCAGCAGCCCTGGGGGGACTGAAGCTTTCTTT. As protein: CASSPGGTEAFF.

The CDR3 loop reads CASSPQGGVETQYF. CDR3 DNA: TGTGCCAGCAGTCCTCAAGGGGGGGTTGAGACCCAGTACTTC. The chain recombines TRBV6-6 with TRBJ2-5, with D possibly matching TRBD2 (7 bases). V dropped 5 bases and J dropped 5 bases, with 15 bases sitting between them. Germline V gene lookup returns CDR1 MNHNY and CDR2 SVGAGI (reference sequence). The CDR3 covers 14 residues.

V usage is TRBV29-1 and J usage is TRBJ1-2; the match to TRBD1 covers 8 bases. This CDR3 comprises 14 residues. The V segment lost 0 bases and the J segment 6 bases; nucleotides outside the gene matches: 6. Germline lookup yields CDR1 SQVTM and CDR2 ANQGSEA. CDR3 region: CSVEDPVTGDGYTF. In DNA form, the CDR3 reads TGCAGCGTTGAAGATCCGGTGACAGGGGATGGCTACACCTTC.

This rearrangement joins TRBV5-1 to TRBJ2-5, with TRBD2 matching over 15 bases. The germline V gene has CDR1 SGHRS and CDR2 YFSETQ. The CDR3 runs 17 residues. V trimming: 4 bases; J trimming: 5 bases; junction bases outside the gene matches: 9. CDR3 region: CASSPGLAGGEGETQYF. CDR3 sequence (DNA): TGCGCCAGCAGCCCAGGACTAGCGGGGGGGGAAGGTGAGACCCAGTACTTC. Full variable domain (outside the CDR3, taken from reference TRBV5-1 and TRBJ2-5): KAGVTQTPRYLIKTRGQQVTLSCSPISGHRSVSWYQQTPGQGLQFLFEYFSETQRNKGNFPGRFSGRQFSNSRSEMNVSTLELGDSALYLCASSPGLAGGEGETQYFGPGTRLLVL.

V and J are TRBV30 and TRBJ1-4; D is undetermined. The CDR3 covers 14 residues. Germline CDR1 and CDR2: GTSNPN and SVGIG (reference sequence). Trimming stripped 1 base from V and 8 bases from J, with 14 bases between. The CDR3 is CAWSGGLRGEKLFF. In DNA form, the CDR3 reads TGTGCCTGGAGTGGTGGGCTCCGCGGGGAAAAACTGTTTTTT.

The chain combines TRBV19 with TRBJ1-2; D may be TRBD1 (5 bases). V dropped 11 bases and J dropped 5 bases, with 15 bases sitting between them. Germline V CDR1 and CDR2: LNHDA, SQIVND (reference sequence). This CDR3 is built from 12 residues. CDR3 amino acids: CASNSDRYGYTF. DNA for the CDR3: TGTGCCTCCAATTCTGACAGATATGGCTACACCTTC.

This sequence joins TRBV27 and TRBJ2-3; 13 bases line up with TRBD2. Germline V gene data show CDR1 as MNHEY and CDR2 as SMNVEV (reference sequence). V lost 5 bases to trimming and J lost 5 bases; unmatched junction nucleotides: 4. This CDR3 has 15 residues. Written as DNA, the CDR3 is TGTGCCAGCAGTCTCCGGACTAGCGGGAGAGATACGCAGTATTTT. The encoded protein is CASSLRTSGRDTQYF.

The CDR3 loop is CASSWGQGANYGYTF. CDR3 nucleotides: TGCGCCAGCAGCTGGGGACAGGGAGCTAACTATGGCTACACCTTC. The chain has TRBV5-1 and TRBJ1-2; 9 positions agree with TRBD1. Germline lookup yields CDR1 SGHRS and CDR2 YFSETQ. The CDR3 extends over 15 amino acids. After removal of 3 bases from V and 0 bases from J, the junction contained 3 bases not matched to a gene.

The chain combines TRBV28 with TRBJ2-4; 10 bases match TRBD1. The V gene's germline CDR1 is MDHEN and CDR2 SYDVKM. V shed 6 bases and J 8 bases; nucleotides not matched to a gene: 7. The length of the CDR3 is 14 residues. DNA for the CDR3: TGTGCCAGCAGCTCTGGACAGGGGGGATACATTCAGTACTTC. Translating it yields CASSSGQGGYIQYF.

This rearrangement joins TRBV5-1 to TRBJ2-5; perhaps TRBD2 as D (5 bases). Germline CDR1 SGHRS, CDR2 YFSETQ. V dropped 6 bases and J dropped 5 bases, with 11 bases sitting between them. This CDR3 contains 12 residues. Here the CDR3 DNA reads TGCGCCAGCACCGAAAGAGGGGAGACCCAGTACTTC. Its protein is CASTERGETQYF.

This chain links TRBV7-6 with TRBJ2-7; D perhaps matches TRBD1 (5 bases). Germline CDR1 is SGHVS and CDR2 is FNYEAQ. The CDR3 is made up of 18 amino acids. The V and J ends lost 1 base and 0 bases respectively, with 19 bases between them. CDR3 DNA sequence: TGTGCCAGCAGCTTAGGATTTGTCATCGACAGCCCCTCCTACGAGCAGTACTTC. Amino acids: CASSLGFVIDSPSYEQYF.

The rearrangement uses TRBV5-1 and TRBJ2-1; D is possibly TRBD1 (5 bases). The V gene lost 0 bases and the J gene lost 0 bases, with 13 bases spanning the gap. Germline assignment: CDR1 SGHRS and CDR2 YFSETQ. CDR3 size: 17 residues. CDR3 nucleotide sequence: TGCGCCAGCAGCTTGGCCCCTGGGGCGAGCTCCTACAATGAGCAGTTCTTC. This translates into CASSLAPGASSYNEQFF.

V is TRBV19 and J is TRBJ1-1; 10 bases agree with TRBD1. V shed 2 bases, J shed 4 bases, and the junction held 1 base outside the gene matches. The CDR3 runs to 14 residues. In germline, CDR1 is LNHDA, CDR2 SQIVND (reference sequence). CDR3 protein: CASSIWDRGTEAFF. DNA for the CDR3: TGTGCCAGTAGTATATGGGACAGGGGCACTGAAGCTTTCTTT.

There are a few counts of this clone. This sequence joins TRBV9 and TRBJ2-1, with 8 positions matching TRBD2. V trimming: 5 bases; J trimming: 10 bases; junction bases outside the gene matches: 14. CDR3 length: 15 amino acids. The germline V gene encodes CDR1 SGDLS and CDR2 YYNGEE. CDR3 sequence (DNA): TGTGCCAGCAGTCGAAACCCAGCGGGAGCAGGGGAGCAGTTCTTC. The encoded protein is CASSRNPAGAGEQFF.

CDR3 residues: CASSLGRTSRYDEQFF. In DNA, the CDR3 is TGTGCCAGCAGCTTGGGTCGGACTAGCCGGTACGATGAGCAGTTCTTC. The chain combines TRBV5-4 with TRBJ2-1, with 8 bases matching TRBD2. Germline lookup yields CDR1 SGHNT and CDR2 YYREEE (reference sequence). Losses at the gene ends were 0 bases for V and 8 bases for J; bases not matched to a gene: 10. This CDR3 is built from 16 residues.

In this sample, this clone turned up a few times. V gene TRBV14 combines with J gene TRBJ1-2; D ambiguous. CDR1 and CDR2 (germline): SGHDN, FVKESK. V dropped 1 base and J dropped 2 bases, with 11 bases sitting between them. The CDR3 covers 15 residues. The CDR3 loop is CASSQAAGLNYGYTF. CDR3 nucleotide sequence: TGTGCCAGCAGCCAAGCAGCGGGATTGAACTATGGCTACACCTTC. The whole variable domain, remainder taken from reference TRBV14 and TRBJ1-2, is EAGVTQFPSHSVIEKGQTVTLRCDPISGHDNLYWYRRVMGKEIKFLLHFVKESKQDESGMPNNRFLAERTGGTYSTLKVQPAELEDSGVYFCASSQAAGLNYGYTFGSGTRLTVV.